This record concerns one TCR beta chain sequence. Its antigen is not known. The data belong to a study of CD8 T cells in ankylosing spondylitis. By quantitative 5'-RACE with molecular barcodes, the TCR beta libraries were made. TCRdb called the 5' RACE reads again in MiXCR, with one record for every CDR3 protein. This sample carries a few hundred thousand distinct CDR3 sequences, approximately 22% of them seen once, and the ten largest clones take around 12%. Germline V CDR1 and CDR2: MGHRA, YSYEKL. Trimming removed 3 bases at V and 4 bases at J, with 12 bases between. The CDR3 has 14 residues. Study observations and caveats: Earlier work had already found some motif variants in reactive arthritis synovial fluid and blood. In peripheral blood, disease-linked CD8+ clones occurred at relatively low frequencies. The study looked at matched synovial fluid samples from ankylosing spondylitis patients. Disease-linked clones were reported to be significantly enriched there.

This chain links TRBV4-1 with TRBJ2-5, with D possibly being TRBD1 (5 bases). The sequenced sample consisted of blood, either unsorted or a sorted T cell fraction (not recorded which). The source of this sequence is a male donor with ankylosing spondylitis or in good health (not recorded which). The CDR3 DNA sequence: TGCGCCAGCAGCCAGCGCTTGGGGCGAGAGACCCAGTACTTC. Translation: CASSQRLGRETQYF.